This is a list of T cell receptor beta chains from one sample in a study of beta chain features in type 1 diabetes. Profiled with immunoSEQ multiplex PCR; TCRdb holds only in-frame clones, not every one. The sample holds almost 350,000 clones, roughly a fifth seen once. The sequenced material came from naive CD4+ T cells from blood. All receptors derive from a woman aged 18-29 years in good health. Each CDR3 is given with its conserved first and last residue. The order of the fields is D gene, V gene, J gene, clone size, CDR3 protein, CDR3 DNA. D genes are given only for firm matches. A row's size may be missing; if present it is once, few, many or a size class.

NA	TRBV6-1	TRBJ2-3	few	CAGEDGGTDTQYF	TGTGCAGGGGAGGACGGAGGCACAGATACGCAGTATTTT
TRBD2	TRBV9	TRBJ2-1	NA	CASSVALAGGSFNEQFF	TGTGCCAGCAGCGTAGCCCTAGCGGGAGGCTCATTTAATGAGCAGTTCTTC
TRBD1	TRBV7-6	TRBJ2-7	few	CASSLAQIMTGSYEQYF	TGTGCCAGCAGCTTAGCGCAAATTATGACAGGGTCCTACGAGCAGTACTTC
NA	TRBV30	TRBJ2-5	NA	CAWSSISGIRGAETQYF	TGTGCCTGGAGCTCGATTTCCGGGATCCGGGGGGCGGAGACCCAGTACTTC
NA	TRBV6-5	TRBJ2-1	NA	CASIGGAGDYNEQFF	TGTGCCAGCATTGGTGGTGCAGGGGACTACAATGAGCAGTTCTTC
TRBD1	TRBV30	TRBJ1-2	few	CAWSSARTGLFNYGYTF	TGTGCCTGGAGTTCGGCACGGACAGGGCTATTCAACTATGGCTACACCTTC
TRBD2	TRBV30	TRBJ2-3	few	CAWSASRSGRTDTQYF	TGTGCCTGGAGTGCTTCCCGTAGCGGGAGAACAGATACGCAGTATTTT
NA	TRBV6-5	TRBJ2-5	few	CASSYSRGRFGETQYF	TGTGCCAGCAGTTACTCGAGAGGTCGGTTTGGCGAGACCCAGTACTTC
NA	TRBV15	TRBJ2-7	NA	CATSREVRSSYEQYF	TGTGCCACCAGCAGAGAGGTTAGGAGCTCCTACGAGCAGTACTTC
NA	TRBV29-1	TRBJ1-5	NA	CSASLDTVNNQPQHF	TGCAGCGCCTCTTTGGACACCGTTAACAATCAGCCCCAGCATTTT
TRBD2	TRBV10-2	TRBJ2-5	few	CASSLGLAGTQYF	TGCGCCAGCAGCTTGGGACTAGCGGGGACCCAGTACTTC
NA	TRBV4-2	TRBJ2-7	NA	CASSQDSNAAYEQYF	TGTGCCAGCAGCCAAGATAGCAACGCCGCCTACGAGCAGTACTTC
NA	TRBV11-1	TRBJ2-7	few	CASSLERQAGEQYF	TGTGCCAGCAGCTTAGAGAGACAGGCCGGAGAGCAGTACTTC
NA	TRBV21-1	TRBJ2-1	few	CASSVSPSGKNNEQFF	TGTGCCAGCAGCGTAAGTCCTAGCGGGAAAAACAATGAGCAGTTCTTC
TRBD2	TRBV7-2	TRBJ2-3	few	CASSFAPGGLVRTQYF	TGTGCCAGCAGCTTCGCGCCGGGGGGGCTGGTACGTACGCAGTATTTT
TRBD1	TRBV7-2	TRBJ1-5	few	CASSPRQGADQPQHF	TGTGCCAGCAGCCCCCGACAGGGGGCGGATCAGCCCCAGCATTTT
TRBD2	TRBV4-2	TRBJ2-3	NA	CASSRDSGGATDTQYF	TGTGCCAGCAGCCGGGATAGCGGGGGGGCCACAGATACGCAGTATTTT
TRBD1	TRBV4-1	TRBJ2-1	NA	CASTRGQGALDEQFF	TGCGCCAGCACCCGAGGGCAGGGGGCATTAGATGAGCAGTTCTTC
TRBD1	TRBV4-3	TRBJ1-1	few	CASSQGQGKDTEAFF	TGCGCCAGCAGCCAAGGACAGGGGAAAGACACTGAAGCTTTCTTT
TRBD1	TRBV29-1	TRBJ2-1	few	CSARQGGDEQFF	TGCAGCGCCCGACAGGGGGGCGATGAGCAGTTCTTC
NA	TRBV7-9	TRBJ2-1	NA	CASSSWKGLYNEQFF	TGTGCCAGCAGCTCCTGGAAGGGGCTGTACAATGAGCAGTTCTTC
TRBD1	TRBV15	TRBJ2-2	NA	CATSRRQGNGELFF	TGTGCCACCAGCAGACGACAGGGGAACGGGGAGCTGTTTTTT
NA	TRBV7-3	TRBJ2-3	NA	CASSRYLSTDTQYF	TGTGCCAGCAGCCGTTATTTGTCCACAGATACGCAGTATTTT
TRBD1	TRBV9	TRBJ1-2	NA	CASSLGQGDYGYTF	TGTGCCAGCAGCCTCGGACAGGGGGACTATGGCTACACCTTC
TRBD2	TRBV7-9	TRBJ2-3	few	CASSPLLAGATDTQYF	TGTGCCAGCAGCCCACTCCTAGCGGGCGCCACAGATACGCAGTATTTT
TRBD1	TRBV30	TRBJ1-2	NA	CAWSTGQGRGYTF	TGTGCCTGGAGTACCGGACAGGGACGAGGCTACACCTTC
NA	TRBV5-1	TRBJ1-1	few	CASGETVNTEAFF	TGCGCCAGCGGGGAGACGGTGAACACTGAAGCTTTCTTT
NA	TRBV5-1	TRBJ2-7	NA	CASSPGTYEQYF	TGCGCCAGCAGCCCGGGGACCTACGAGCAGTACTTC
NA	TRBV30	TRBJ1-5	few	CAWSSTGNQPQHF	TGTGCCTGGAGTTCGACAGGCAATCAGCCCCAGCATTTT
NA	TRBV10-3	TRBJ1-4	NA	CAISDPTVLNEKLFF	TGTGCCATCAGTGACCCGACAGTGCTGAATGAAAAACTGTTTTTT
NA	TRBV7-2	TRBJ2-4	NA	CASSLGGISDIQYF	TGTGCCAGCAGCTTAGGGGGCATCTCGGACATTCAGTACTTC
NA	TRBV29-1	TRBJ1-4	few	CSVGPGIGEKLFF	TGCAGCGTTGGCCCAGGGATCGGGGAAAAACTGTTTTTT
NA	TRBV1	TRBJ2-1	few	CTSSRGGNEQFF	TGCACCAGCAGCCGTGGCGGTAATGAGCAGTTCTTC
TRBD1	TRBV18	TRBJ1-1	few	CASSPPNRGWAEAFF	TGTGCCAGCTCACCACCGAACAGGGGCTGGGCTGAAGCTTTCTTT
NA	TRBV2	TRBJ2-5	NA	CASTETRKETQYF	TGTGCCTCCACGGAGACCAGAAAAGAGACCCAGTACTTC
TRBD1	TRBV7-9	TRBJ1-6	NA	CASSWTGFDSPLHF	TGTGCCAGCAGCTGGACAGGGTTTGATTCACCCCTCCACTTT
NA	TRBV19	TRBJ2-7	few	CASSRSGPRGSSYEQYF	TGTGCCAGTAGTCGATCCGGGCCCCGGGGGTCCTCCTACGAGCAGTACTTC
TRBD1	TRBV30	TRBJ1-1	NA	CAWISRAGGAFF	TGTGCCTGGATCTCCCGGGCAGGGGGAGCTTTCTTT
NA	TRBV7-2	TRBJ1-6	few	CASRPAGDGSPLHF	TGTGCCAGCCGCCCAGCAGGTGATGGTTCACCCCTCCACTTT
NA	TRBV7-2	TRBJ1-5	NA	CASRADGNQPQHF	TGTGCCAGCAGGGCAGATGGCAATCAGCCCCAGCATTTT
TRBD2	TRBV29-1	TRBJ2-2	few	CSVDTSAGELFF	TGCAGCGTTGATACTAGCGCCGGGGAGCTGTTTTTT
NA	TRBV5-4	TRBJ2-1	few	CASSLAGGGGNEQFF	TGTGCCAGCAGCTTGGCTGGGGGAGGAGGTAATGAGCAGTTCTTC
TRBD2	TRBV30	TRBJ2-7	few	CAWTTGLENSGQYF	TGTGCCTGGACCACGGGACTAGAGAACTCGGGGCAGTACTTC
NA	TRBV11-2	TRBJ2-7	NA	CASSPTPKVRSNEQYF	TGTGCCAGCAGCCCGACCCCTAAGGTCAGGTCCAACGAGCAGTACTTC
NA	TRBV7-9	TRBJ2-7	NA	CASSLSRRAYEQYF	TGTGCCAGCAGCTTAAGTAGGCGGGCCTACGAGCAGTACTTC
TRBD2	TRBV29-1	TRBJ2-7	few	CSVGREGSYYEQYF	TGCAGCGTGGGGCGGGAGGGATCTTACTACGAGCAGTACTTC
NA	TRBV9	TRBJ2-3	NA	CASSLGGGLITDTQYF	TGTGCCAGCAGCCTTGGGGGCGGCCTCATCACAGATACGCAGTATTTT
NA	TRBV7-2	TRBJ2-7	NA	CASSRWGSYEQYF	TGTGCCAGCAGCCGGTGGGGCAGCTACGAGCAGTACTTC
NA	TRBV27	TRBJ1-5	few	CASSTTRFSNQPQHF	TGTGCCAGCTCCACGACACGATTTAGCAATCAGCCCCAGCATTTT